This TCR beta chain emerged from a study of blood T cells in healthy people across ages. General study findings and limits: What prevented conclusive comparison of naive and antigen-experienced cells was that PBMCs were unsorted. When one million T cells were used, diversity estimates were thought to be underestimates.

Using a J-beta primer mix together with a sample-barcoded 5' primer, a second PCR was run for roughly 6 to 11 cycles. TCRdb passed the 5' RACE reads through MiXCR, listing each CDR3 protein once. The data contain around 780,000 distinct CDR3 sequences, about a quarter of them singletons. The CDR3 sequence is 15 residues long. From germline, CDR1 is DFQATT and CDR2 SNEGSKA (reference sequence). V dropped 4 bases and J dropped 0 bases, with 16 bases sitting between them. With respect to this clonotype: The antigen remains undetermined.

The same data also went into a second study, on T cells of mothers and their children. That work adds: It was related mother-child pairs that showed slightly higher overlap than unrelated pairs, without reaching significance.

Sequenced input: blood. The receptor's source is a boy aged 5-17 years in good health. The chain couples TRBV20-1 to TRBJ2-7, with D possibly being TRBD1 (6 bases). The CDR3 reads CSATSRDTSSYEQYF. In nucleotides, the CDR3 is TGCAGTGCTACTAGCCGGGACACTAGCTCCTACGAGCAGTACTTC.